The present T cell receptor beta chain was sequenced within a study of prognosis after radiotherapy for stage I lung cancer. Study-level background: Newly diagnosed primary stage I lung tumors were present in about 14 patients, and oligometastatic NSCLC after surgical resection of the primary tumor was present in roughly 5 patients. The tumor was squamous cell carcinoma for seven or eight patients; for roughly 12, it was adenocarcinoma. General study points: There was a fall in unique TCR clone counts after stereotactic body radiation therapy, median roughly 10,000 versus 7,000.

By two-round multiplex PCR, the TCR beta CDR3 was amplified from genomic DNA. First-round PCR amplification was performed with primers specific to each TRBV and TRBJ gene. Using its own MiXCR run on the multiplex PCR reads, TCRdb lists one record per CDR3 protein. This sample has fewer than 15,000 distinct CDR3 sequences, with about 50% found just once. This clonotype was detected many times. Its target is not known. Two separate time points each saw a draw of about 5.7 milliliters of peripheral blood. The V and J ends lost 2 bases and 7 bases respectively, with 17 bases between them. This CDR3 has 15 amino acids. CDR1 is MDHEN and CDR2 is SYDVKM in the germline V gene.

Material: PBMCs, obtained before or after stereotactic body radiation therapy (not recorded which). The chain carries TRBV28 and TRBJ1-2, with D possibly matching TRBD1 (6 bases). The source is a donor over 45 with non-small cell lung cancer. CDR3: CASSLSSPGHRGYTF. CDR3 DNA: TGTGCCAGCAGTTTAAGTTCGCCGGGACATCGTGGCTACACCTTC.